Each of the 21 T cell receptor beta chains below was sequenced from the same sample in a study of CXCR3-negative and CXCR3-positive naive CD8 T cells. Via 5' RACE with UMI labels, TRB cDNA libraries were prepared. For each CDR3 protein, TCRdb gives one entry from its re-call of the 5' RACE reads, without DNA. The sample's table shows 4,000 or so distinct CDR3 sequences. Sequenced sample: naive CXCR3- CD8+ T cells from blood. The sample's subset: CD45RO-CCR7+CD27+CD95- naive CD8+ T cells lacking CXCR3 (TNR3-). The receptors originated from a human donor in good health. Some clones in this sample may be carry-over from other donors' samples.

This chain links TRBV12-3 or TRBV12-4 with TRBJ2-3. This CDR3 has 13 amino acids. The CDR3 is CASSYGSTDTQYF.

The J gene is TRBJ2-1, the V gene TRBV19; TCRdb's D call of TRBD2 is untestable without DNA. Germline V lookup: CDR1 LNHDA, CDR2 SQIVND (reference sequence). CDR3 length: 14 residues. CDR3 amino acids: CASSIGLPYNEQFF.

This clonotype is deemed medium-sized (0.01 to 0.1%) by its frequency. The J gene is TRBJ1-2, the V gene TRBV29-1; TCRdb's assignment of TRBD1 cannot be checked, as there is no DNA. The length of the CDR3 is 16 residues. From germline, CDR1 is SQVTM and CDR2 ANQGSEA. CDR3 sequence reads: CSVAGQSAGQGYGYTF.

This clonotype counts as medium-sized by frequency. The gene calls are TRBV5-1 and TRBJ2-5; checking the TCRdb D call of TRBD2 is not possible without DNA. Per germline, CDR1 SGHRS and CDR2 YFSETQ. This CDR3 region has 15 residues. The CDR3 here is CASSSGPPGGETQYF.

This clonotype is classed as medium-sized by frequency. The rearrangement links TRBV6-2 or TRBV6-3 to TRBJ2-3; TCRdb lists TRBD2, though no DNA is available to test this call. The CDR3 runs to 15 residues. CDR1 MNHEY and CDR2 SVGEGT come from the germline V gene. CDR3 sequence: CASSETSGGTDTQYF.

This clonotype is labeled medium-sized based on frequency. The chain carries TRBV7-2 and TRBJ2-7. The CDR3 consists of 12 residues. Germline CDR1 is SGHTA and CDR2 is FQGNSA. The CDR3 loop is CASSHRPNEQYF.

The chain joins TRBV4-3 to TRBJ2-2; the TCRdb D gene call, TRBD1, has no DNA to confirm it. The germline V gene encodes CDR1 LGHNA and CDR2 YSLEER. This CDR3 spans 18 amino acids. The CDR3 is CASSQHHTGTGGIGELFF.

Its frequency marks this clonotype as medium-sized. V gene TRBV20-1 combines with J gene TRBJ2-1; TCRdb indicates TRBD2, and absent DNA this call remains unverified. CDR3 size: 13 residues. From germline, CDR1 is DFQATT and CDR2 SNEGSKA (reference sequence). This CDR3 reads CSAWTSGSGEQFF.

This clonotype is labeled medium-sized (0.01 to 0.1%) based on frequency. The chain carries TRBV7-2 and TRBJ2-1; as DNA is missing, the TRBD2 call by TCRdb cannot be tested. The germline CDR1 and CDR2 sequences are SGHTA and FQGNSA. The CDR3 loop spans 16 amino acids. CDR3 amino acids: CASSPGGGALYNEQFF.

In terms of frequency, this clonotype is medium-sized. The chain employs TRBV20-1 and TRBJ2-2. The CDR3 totals 15 residues. Germline-derived CDR1 and CDR2 are DFQATT and SNEGSKA (reference sequence). The CDR3 reads CSARERSANTGELFF.

The chain uses TRBV14 and TRBJ2-1; TCRdb picks TRBD1, but there is no DNA to check that call. The CDR3 is 12 residues long. Per the germline V gene, CDR1 is SGHDN and CDR2 is FVKESK. The chain's CDR3 is CASSHQGNEQFF.

Measured by frequency, this clonotype is medium-sized. The J gene is TRBJ2-1, the V gene TRBV12-3 or TRBV12-4; TCRdb proposes TRBD2, but this gene call is untestable without DNA. The CDR3 spans 14 residues. The CDR3 sequence is CASSPGANGGEQFF.

This rearrangement joins TRBV7-7 to TRBJ2-2; TCRdb indicates TRBD1, and absent DNA this call remains unverified. The CDR3 covers 17 residues. Germline lookup yields CDR1 SSHAT and CDR2 FNYEAQ (reference sequence). The CDR3: CASSLNRGGGNTGELFF.

V usage is TRBV20-1 and J usage is TRBJ1-2; the D call from TCRdb, TRBD1, cannot be confirmed without DNA. This CDR3 has 14 amino acids. Germline values: CDR1 DFQATT, CDR2 SNEGSKA (reference sequence). The CDR3 sequence is CSARDQGRGYGYTF.

The chain has TRBV5-1 and TRBJ2-3; the D call of TRBD1 rests on TCRdb alone, since no DNA is present to check it. There are 14 residues in the CDR3. Germline CDR1 is SGHRS and CDR2 is YFSETQ. CDR3 sequence: CASSLGQITDTQYF.

In terms of frequency, this clonotype is medium-sized (0.01 to 0.1%). This chain joins TRBV29-1 and TRBJ1-5; TCRdb selects TRBD1, and the lack of DNA leaves this call unchecked. CDR1 is SQVTM, CDR2 ANQGSEA, per germline. The CDR3 is made up of 16 amino acids. The CDR3 spells CSVQQGGKDSNQPQHF.

CDR3 in amino acids: CASSLDTDTQYF. This rearrangement joins TRBV7-2 to TRBJ2-3. The germline CDR1 and CDR2 sequences are SGHTA and FQGNSA. The CDR3 runs to 12 residues.

The chain couples TRBV19 to TRBJ2-7; TCRdb's D gene call, TRBD1, goes unchecked for lack of DNA. CDR3 length equals 13 residues. Germline V lookup: CDR1 LNHDA, CDR2 SQIVND (reference sequence). The chain's CDR3 is CASSSGTAYEQYF.

The J gene is TRBJ2-5, the V gene TRBV29-1. The CDR3 contains 13 residues. Germline assignment: CDR1 SQVTM and CDR2 ANQGSEA. This chain's CDR3 is CSVETMIKETQYF.

This clonotype is deemed large by its frequency. This chain uses TRBV24-1 with TRBJ2-1; as DNA is missing, the TRBD2 call by TCRdb cannot be tested. Germline lookup yields CDR1 KGHDR and CDR2 SFDVKD. This CDR3 comprises 16 residues. CDR3: CATSDQPGLTYNEQFF.

The rearrangement links TRBV27 to TRBJ1-1; lacking DNA, the TRBD1 call made by TCRdb goes unchecked. Germline values: CDR1 MNHEY, CDR2 SMNVEV (reference sequence). This CDR3 is built from 13 residues. The CDR3 is CASSFGGDTEAFF.